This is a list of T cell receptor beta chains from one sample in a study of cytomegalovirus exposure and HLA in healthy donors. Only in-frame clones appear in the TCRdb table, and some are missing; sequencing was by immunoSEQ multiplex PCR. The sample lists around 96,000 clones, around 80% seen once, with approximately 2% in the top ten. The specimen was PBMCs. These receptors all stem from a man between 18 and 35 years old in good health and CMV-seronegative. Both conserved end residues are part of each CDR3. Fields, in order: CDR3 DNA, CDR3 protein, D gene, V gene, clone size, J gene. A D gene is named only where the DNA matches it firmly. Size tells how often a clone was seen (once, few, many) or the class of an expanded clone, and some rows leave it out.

DNA: TGTGCCAGCATTTCTGGACAGGGGATCAATGAGCAGTTCTTC; CDR3: CASISGQGINEQFF; D: TRBD1; V: TRBV6-1; size: -; J: TRBJ2-1
DNA: TGTGCCAGCAGCTTAGGGATGAGAGCAGGGGATTATGGCTACACCTTC; CDR3: CASSLGMRAGDYGYTF; D: -; V: TRBV27; size: -; J: TRBJ1-2
DNA: TGTGCCAGCACCCCCCCACTAGCGGGGGACAATGAGCAGTTCTTC; CDR3: CASTPPLAGDNEQFF; D: TRBD2; V: TRBV6-5; size: -; J: TRBJ2-1
DNA: TGTGCCAGTAGTTTGGGACAGAAAAATCAGCCCCAGCATTTT; CDR3: CASSLGQKNQPQHF; D: TRBD1; V: TRBV19; size: -; J: TRBJ1-5
DNA: TGTGCCAGCAGCTTAGGGACTAGCGGGGGGAAGACCACAGATACGCAGTATTTT; CDR3: CASSLGTSGGKTTDTQYF; D: TRBD2; V: TRBV7-9; size: few; J: TRBJ2-3
DNA: TGCGCCAGCAGCCCGGACGGTAGCGGGGGTGTTTACAATGAGCAGTTCTTC; CDR3: CASSPDGSGGVYNEQFF; D: TRBD2; V: TRBV4-1; size: once; J: TRBJ2-1
DNA: TGTGCCAGCAGCGGGAGGGCCGGGGAGCTGTTTTTT; CDR3: CASSGRAGELFF; D: TRBD2; V: TRBV6-5; size: -; J: TRBJ2-2
DNA: TGTGCCAGCAAAAAAGCCCCGGGTGGTAACTATGGCTACACCTTC; CDR3: CASKKAPGGNYGYTF; D: -; V: TRBV21-1; size: -; J: TRBJ1-2
DNA: TGTGCCAGCAGCGTAGCAAGGCGGCAGGGGGACAATCAGCCCCAGCATTTT; CDR3: CASSVARRQGDNQPQHF; D: TRBD1; V: TRBV9; size: -; J: TRBJ1-5
DNA: TGTGCCAGCAGGCCAGACTTTGCTAGTCAGCCCCAGCATTTT; CDR3: CASRPDFASQPQHF; D: -; V: TRBV6-5; size: -; J: TRBJ1-5
DNA: TGTGCCAGCAGTGCCGGGACAGACTATGGCCACACCTTC; CDR3: CASSAGTDYGHTF; D: TRBD1; V: TRBV2; size: once; J: TRBJ1-2
DNA: TGTGCCAGCTCACCAGCAGGCGGGGGCAATCAGCCCCAGCATTTT; CDR3: CASSPAGGGNQPQHF; D: -; V: TRBV18; size: -; J: TRBJ1-5
DNA: TGTGCCAGCAGCGTAGAGTCGGGTGAGCTAGTAGGAACAGATACGCAGTATTTT; CDR3: CASSVESGELVGTDTQYF; D: -; V: TRBV9; size: -; J: TRBJ2-3
DNA: TGTTCCAGCAGCTCCCCCCCCGGGACAAACGATTTATATGGCTACACCTTC; CDR3: CSSSSPPGTNDLYGYTF; D: -; V: TRBV7-9; size: -; J: TRBJ1-2
DNA: TGCAGCGTTACGACAGGGGTGTATGGCTACACCTTC; CDR3: CSVTTGVYGYTF; D: TRBD1; V: TRBV29-1; size: few; J: TRBJ1-2
DNA: TGTGCCAGCAGCCCCGGGGCGGCAGGGGGCTTGGGCACTGAAGCTTTCTTT; CDR3: CASSPGAAGGLGTEAFF; D: TRBD1; V: TRBV7-9; size: -; J: TRBJ1-1
DNA: TGTGCCAGCAGCCTCCTGACTGGAGGGTGGACTGAAGCTTTCTTT; CDR3: CASSLLTGGWTEAFF; D: -; V: TRBV14; size: -; J: TRBJ1-1
DNA: TGTGCCAGCAGCCAAGTCCAGAGGGAGACCCAGTACTTC; CDR3: CASSQVQRETQYF; D: -; V: TRBV14; size: -; J: TRBJ2-5
DNA: TGTGCCAGCAGGTTGACAGGGTTTACAGATATCGGGGAGCTGTTTTTT; CDR3: CASRLTGFTDIGELFF; D: TRBD1; V: TRBV11-1; size: -; J: TRBJ2-2
DNA: TGTGCCAGCAGCTTTCGACAGGTTGGAAACACCATATATTTT; CDR3: CASSFRQVGNTIYF; D: -; V: TRBV11-2; size: -; J: TRBJ1-3
DNA: TGTGCCAGCAGCGTAGAGGGGGGGCGCTATGAAAAACTGTTTTTT; CDR3: CASSVEGGRYEKLFF; D: -; V: TRBV9; size: -; J: TRBJ1-4
DNA: TGTGCCAGCAGTGGACTAGCGGGCAACAATGAGCAGTTCTTC; CDR3: CASSGLAGNNEQFF; D: TRBD2; V: TRBV6-5; size: -; J: TRBJ2-1